This T cell receptor beta chain was obtained from a study of beta chain features in type 1 diabetes. Study conclusions and caveats: Moderate but significant shortening of TCRB CDR3s was recorded in all four CD4+ subsets from Type 1 diabetes patients. Naive, central memory and regulatory TCRB repertoires appeared more similar among patients than healthy donors.

This CDR3 is built from 14 residues. Germline CDR1 SGHRS, CDR2 YFSETQ. The V and J ends lost 2 bases and 1 base respectively, with 9 bases between them. Isolated RNA was reverse transcribed in full, so expressed TCRB transcripts were sequenced. The method was immunoSEQ multiplex PCR; TCRdb's version includes in-frame clones alone and lacks a portion of them. The sample lists approximately 250,000 clones; over 12% were seen once. There are a few counts of this clone. Antigen specificity is unknown. This sequence joins TRBV5-1 and TRBJ2-5, with a tentative D call TRBD2 (6 bases). The receptor was derived from a woman in her thirties or forties in good health. The sequenced material came from naive CD4+ T cells from blood. The CDR3 coding sequence is TGCGCCAGCAGCTTACAAGCGGGCCAAGAGACCCAGTACTTC. This translates into CASSLQAGQETQYF.